Listed below are T cell receptor beta chains from one sample, sequenced in a study of cytomegalovirus exposure and HLA in healthy donors. Data came from immunoSEQ multiplex PCR; TCRdb stores just in-frame clones and leaves some out. The sample totals approximately 27,000 clones; its top ten clones hold 0.71%. Sequenced sample: PBMCs. Receptor source: a man aged 25 to 40 in good health and CMV-seronegative. Each CDR3 is given with its conserved first and last residue. The D gene is left open where the match is weak. The size field is filled for only some rows; it gives once, few, many or a size class.

d_gene: TRBD1; j_gene: TRBJ1-2; abundance: NA; v_gene: TRBV28; CDR3aa: CASSRPGTGVLNYGYTF; CDR3nt: TGTGCCAGCAGCCGCCCCGGGACAGGGGTATTGAACTATGGCTACACCTTC
d_gene: NA; j_gene: TRBJ1-5; abundance: NA; v_gene: TRBV15; CDR3aa: CATSRGGGDAMYF; CDR3nt: TGTGCCACCAGCAGAGGAGGAGGGGACGCAATGTATTTT
d_gene: TRBD2; j_gene: TRBJ2-7; abundance: NA; v_gene: TRBV10-2; CDR3aa: CASRTSGVAYEQYF; CDR3nt: TGCGCCAGTAGGACTAGCGGGGTGGCCTACGAGCAGTACTTC
d_gene: TRBD2; j_gene: TRBJ2-7; abundance: NA; v_gene: TRBV4-3; CDR3aa: CASSQGASGGTYEQYF; CDR3nt: TGCGCCAGCAGCCAAGGTGCTAGCGGGGGGACCTACGAGCAGTACTTC
d_gene: TRBD2; j_gene: TRBJ2-5; abundance: NA; v_gene: TRBV11-2; CDR3aa: CASSPGTSGKETQYF; CDR3nt: TGTGCCAGCAGCCCGGGGACTAGCGGGAAAGAGACCCAGTACTTC
d_gene: TRBD2; j_gene: TRBJ2-2; abundance: NA; v_gene: TRBV6-5; CDR3aa: CASSYQLAGGMFF; CDR3nt: TGTGCCAGCAGTTACCAACTAGCGGGGGGGATGTTTTTT
d_gene: NA; j_gene: TRBJ2-5; abundance: NA; v_gene: TRBV6-5; CDR3aa: CASSFRETQYF; CDR3nt: TGTGCCAGCAGTTTTAGAGAGACCCAGTACTTC
d_gene: NA; j_gene: TRBJ1-4; abundance: NA; v_gene: TRBV6-5; CDR3aa: CASSPGTSSEKLFF; CDR3nt: TGTGCCAGCAGTCCCGGGACTTCCTCTGAAAAACTGTTTTTT
d_gene: NA; j_gene: TRBJ1-2; abundance: NA; v_gene: TRBV18; CDR3aa: CASSPLSGSLFGYTF; CDR3nt: TGTGCCAGCTCACCACTTTCCGGGAGCCTATTTGGCTACACCTTC
d_gene: NA; j_gene: TRBJ1-1; abundance: NA; v_gene: TRBV7-6; CDR3aa: CASSLVPRGGTEAFF; CDR3nt: TGTGCCAGCAGCTTAGTCCCAAGGGGGGGCACTGAAGCTTTCTTT
d_gene: NA; j_gene: TRBJ2-1; abundance: NA; v_gene: TRBV4-1; CDR3aa: CASSGRGVESSYNEQFF; CDR3nt: TGCGCCAGCAGCGGAAGAGGAGTGGAGAGCTCCTACAATGAGCAGTTCTTC
d_gene: TRBD2; j_gene: TRBJ2-7; abundance: NA; v_gene: TRBV7-2; CDR3aa: CASRSGLPTYEQYF; CDR3nt: TGTGCCAGCAGGTCGGGACTACCCACCTACGAGCAGTACTTC
d_gene: TRBD2; j_gene: TRBJ2-2; abundance: NA; v_gene: TRBV4-1; CDR3aa: CASSQELRGEGLTGELFF; CDR3nt: TGCGCCAGCAGCCAAGAATTGCGGGGGGAGGGCCTCACCGGGGAGCTGTTTTTT
d_gene: NA; j_gene: TRBJ2-7; abundance: NA; v_gene: TRBV9; CDR3aa: CASSVLSGEQYF; CDR3nt: TGTGCCAGCAGCGTATTGTCGGGCGAGCAGTACTTC
d_gene: NA; j_gene: TRBJ2-1; abundance: NA; v_gene: TRBV27; CDR3aa: CATRTQGSNEQFF; CDR3nt: TGTGCCACCAGGACCCAAGGGAGTAATGAGCAGTTCTTC
d_gene: NA; j_gene: TRBJ2-3; abundance: NA; v_gene: TRBV7-9; CDR3aa: CPLSERGDTQYF; CDR3nt: TGTCCTCTTTCGGAGCGAGGGGATACGCAGTATTTT
d_gene: NA; j_gene: TRBJ1-5; abundance: NA; v_gene: TRBV27; CDR3aa: CASSPEQNNQPQHF; CDR3nt: TGTGCCAGCAGTCCGGAGCAGAACAATCAGCCCCAGCATTTT
d_gene: TRBD1; j_gene: TRBJ2-1; abundance: NA; v_gene: TRBV2; CDR3aa: CASRGDREEERIYNEQFF; CDR3nt: TGTGCCAGCAGAGGGGACAGGGAGGAGGAGAGGATTTACAATGAGCAGTTCTTC
d_gene: NA; j_gene: TRBJ2-1; abundance: medium-sized; v_gene: TRBV10-2; CDR3aa: CASTLAAYYNEQFF; CDR3nt: TGCGCCAGCACCTTAGCGGCATACTACAATGAGCAGTTCTTC
d_gene: TRBD2; j_gene: TRBJ2-2; abundance: NA; v_gene: TRBV5-4; CDR3aa: CASSTLAGESGELFF; CDR3nt: TGTGCCAGCAGCACACTAGCGGGAGAGTCCGGGGAGCTGTTTTTT
d_gene: TRBD2; j_gene: TRBJ2-7; abundance: NA; v_gene: TRBV7-9; CDR3aa: CASSDSGTYEQYF; CDR3nt: TGTGCCAGCAGTGATAGCGGGACCTACGAGCAGTACTTC
d_gene: NA; j_gene: TRBJ1-5; abundance: NA; v_gene: TRBV6-5; CDR3aa: CASSYNRDINQPQHF; CDR3nt: TGTGCCAGCAGTTACAACAGAGACATAAATCAGCCCCAGCATTTT
d_gene: NA; j_gene: TRBJ2-7; abundance: NA; v_gene: TRBV6-5; CDR3aa: CASSSPRGEQYF; CDR3nt: TGTGCCAGCAGCTCACCCCGGGGGGAGCAGTACTTC
d_gene: TRBD2; j_gene: TRBJ2-7; abundance: NA; v_gene: TRBV11-2; CDR3aa: CASSPNPGTSRLEQYF; CDR3nt: TGTGCCAGCAGCCCCAACCCCGGGACTAGCAGGCTCGAGCAGTACTTC
d_gene: TRBD2; j_gene: TRBJ2-1; abundance: NA; v_gene: TRBV6-5; CDR3aa: CASTETSGNYNEQFF; CDR3nt: TGTGCCAGCACCGAGACTAGCGGGAACTACAATGAGCAGTTCTTC
d_gene: TRBD2; j_gene: TRBJ2-4; abundance: NA; v_gene: TRBV28; CDR3aa: CASSLPGGSAKNIQYF; CDR3nt: TGTGCCAGCAGTCTCCCTGGCGGGAGCGCCAAAAACATTCAGTACTTC
d_gene: NA; j_gene: TRBJ1-6; abundance: NA; v_gene: TRBV6-5; CDR3aa: CASSAQIRDNSPLHF; CDR3nt: TGTGCCAGCAGTGCACAAATCAGGGATAATTCACCCCTCCACTTT
d_gene: TRBD2; j_gene: TRBJ2-4; abundance: NA; v_gene: TRBV4-1; CDR3aa: CASSQTSGRGNIQYF; CDR3nt: TGCGCCAGCAGCCAAACCTCAGGGAGGGGAAACATTCAGTACTTC
d_gene: NA; j_gene: TRBJ2-1; abundance: NA; v_gene: TRBV29-1; CDR3aa: CSVRHRDTYNEQFF; CDR3nt: TGCAGCGTACGCCACAGGGATACCTACAATGAGCAGTTCTTC
d_gene: NA; j_gene: TRBJ2-7; abundance: NA; v_gene: TRBV5-1; CDR3aa: CASSASTGRREYEQYF; CDR3nt: TGCGCCAGCAGCGCATCAACAGGGCGTCGGGAATACGAGCAGTACTTC
d_gene: NA; j_gene: TRBJ2-6; abundance: NA; v_gene: TRBV6-5; CDR3aa: CASSYSGHSGANVLTF; CDR3nt: TGTGCCAGCAGTTACTCAGGACACTCTGGGGCCAACGTCCTGACTTTC
d_gene: TRBD1; j_gene: TRBJ2-3; abundance: NA; v_gene: TRBV29-1; CDR3aa: CSVEKGTGVTDTQYF; CDR3nt: TGCAGCGTTGAAAAAGGGACAGGGGTTACAGATACGCAGTATTTT
d_gene: TRBD1; j_gene: TRBJ1-6; abundance: NA; v_gene: TRBV7-9; CDR3aa: CASSLTGAGSPLHF; CDR3nt: TGTGCCAGCAGCTTGACAGGGGCCGGATCACCCCTCCACTTT
d_gene: TRBD1; j_gene: TRBJ2-7; abundance: NA; v_gene: TRBV2; CDR3aa: CASRVGQGTEQYF; CDR3nt: TGTGCCAGCAGGGTGGGACAGGGGACCGAGCAGTACTTC
d_gene: NA; j_gene: TRBJ1-1; abundance: NA; v_gene: TRBV5-1; CDR3aa: CASSVAPSGSTEAFF; CDR3nt: TGCGCCAGCAGCGTGGCCCCAAGTGGGAGCACTGAAGCTTTCTTT
d_gene: NA; j_gene: TRBJ2-1; abundance: NA; v_gene: TRBV28; CDR3aa: CASNPVNTYNEQFF; CDR3nt: TGTGCCAGCAATCCGGTCAATACCTACAATGAGCAGTTCTTC
d_gene: TRBD1; j_gene: TRBJ2-4; abundance: NA; v_gene: TRBV28; CDR3aa: CASSLTGQGENIQYF; CDR3nt: TGTGCCAGCAGTTTGACGGGACAGGGCGAAAACATTCAGTACTTC
d_gene: NA; j_gene: TRBJ1-1; abundance: NA; v_gene: TRBV5-1; CDR3aa: CASKAGVNTEAFF; CDR3nt: TGCGCCAGCAAGGCAGGTGTCAACACTGAAGCTTTCTTT
d_gene: TRBD2; j_gene: TRBJ2-1; abundance: NA; v_gene: TRBV19; CDR3aa: CASSGWTSGYNEQFF; CDR3nt: TGTGCCAGTAGTGGGTGGACTAGCGGTTACAATGAGCAGTTCTTC
d_gene: NA; j_gene: TRBJ2-7; abundance: NA; v_gene: TRBV30; CDR3aa: CAWSVRSAGSYEQYF; CDR3nt: TGTGCCTGGAGTGTACGTTCGGCAGGTTCCTACGAGCAGTACTTC
d_gene: NA; j_gene: TRBJ2-7; abundance: NA; v_gene: TRBV7-2; CDR3aa: CASSFGGSSYEQYF; CDR3nt: TGTGCCAGCAGCTTTGGCGGCAGCTCCTACGAGCAGTACTTC
d_gene: NA; j_gene: TRBJ2-7; abundance: NA; v_gene: TRBV11-3; CDR3aa: CASSLQGNHNEQYF; CDR3nt: TGTGCCAGCAGCTTACAGGGAAACCACAACGAGCAGTACTTC
d_gene: TRBD1; j_gene: TRBJ1-2; abundance: NA; v_gene: TRBV5-6; CDR3aa: CASSRDRSYGYTF; CDR3nt: TGTGCCAGCAGCCGGGACAGATCCTATGGCTACACCTTC
d_gene: TRBD1; j_gene: TRBJ1-5; abundance: NA; v_gene: TRBV27; CDR3aa: CASRPTGGGQPQHF; CDR3nt: TGTGCCAGCAGACCTACAGGGGGCGGCCAGCCCCAGCATTTT
d_gene: TRBD1; j_gene: TRBJ1-5; abundance: NA; v_gene: TRBV6-1; CDR3aa: CASSPGGWGDQPQHF; CDR3nt: TGTGCCAGCAGTCCAGGGGGGTGGGGGGATCAGCCCCAGCATTTT
d_gene: TRBD2; j_gene: TRBJ2-1; abundance: NA; v_gene: TRBV14; CDR3aa: CASSHPRGRADLSYNEQFF; CDR3nt: TGTGCCAGCAGCCACCCCCGCGGGAGGGCCGATCTCTCCTACAATGAGCAGTTCTTC
d_gene: TRBD2; j_gene: TRBJ2-5; abundance: NA; v_gene: TRBV5-1; CDR3aa: CASSLAGGSQETQYF; CDR3nt: TGCGCCAGCAGCTTGGCCGGGGGGAGTCAAGAGACCCAGTACTTC
d_gene: TRBD1; j_gene: TRBJ1-1; abundance: NA; v_gene: TRBV19; CDR3aa: CASSILAGGENTEAFF; CDR3nt: TGTGCCAGTAGTATCCTTGCAGGGGGAGAGAACACTGAAGCTTTCTTT
d_gene: TRBD2; j_gene: TRBJ2-3; abundance: NA; v_gene: TRBV30; CDR3aa: CAWSVPGGDTQYF; CDR3nt: TGTGCCTGGAGTGTACCCGGGGGGGATACGCAGTATTTT
d_gene: NA; j_gene: TRBJ2-3; abundance: NA; v_gene: TRBV9; CDR3aa: CASSVGPGSTDTQYF; CDR3nt: TGTGCCAGCAGCGTAGGCCCAGGAAGCACAGATACGCAGTATTTT
d_gene: NA; j_gene: TRBJ1-6; abundance: NA; v_gene: TRBV7-8; CDR3aa: CASSFNPGDNSPLHF; CDR3nt: TGTGCCAGCAGCTTTAACCCAGGGGATAATTCACCCCTCCACTTT